One TCR beta chain is described in this entry. Its antigen has not been determined. No clone much larger than this one lies a single base away; base qualities are absent. The CDR3, cysteine through phenylalanine, is 14 amino acids long. The sequence is cut down to CDR3 DNA, 42 bases in frame from base 1. CDR1 and CDR2, per the germline V gene, are MNHEY and SVGAGI. Trimming accounts for 6 bases at V and 6 bases at J, while the number of junction bases matched to no gene is 9. These data come from a study of blood T cell repertoires in COVID-19 (TCRdb year 2020). About the study as a whole: Collaborator samples came from the United States, Italy and Spain and covered acute and convalescent phases of COVID-19. A de-identified subject ID, COVID-19 status, age in years and sex were almost always included in the sample metadata. The repertoires were made available in a free public database intended to serve as a resource for research on the immune response to SARS-CoV-2. Samples came from the ongoing ImmuneRACE study (first 160 participants) plus 1,254 subjects from 6 global collaborators. The prospective study material was composed of cDNA or gDNA derived from T cells, B-cell-depleted T cells, or PBMCs. Where available, HLA class I and class II types were taken from metadata supplied by the sample provider and were not determined by assay-based typing. Subjects who had been exposed to COVID-19, were actively infected with it, or had recovered from it provided the deeply sampled blood TCRbeta repertoires that made up the dataset.

Enrolling through a virtual design, the prospective study's participants ranged in age from roughly 18 to 89 years and lived across roughly 23 United States geographic areas. Cohort assignment in the prospective study relied on participant-reported clinical history from a screening survey and a study questionnaire. Each participant in the prospective study had whole blood, serum and a nasopharyngeal or oropharyngeal swab collected by mobile phlebotomists. Participants in the prospective study had the option to provide additional blood draws and questionnaires over an approximately 2-month period. Before DNA extraction, blood samples from the prospective study were shipped at room temperature or frozen. TCRbeta CDR3 regions were amplified from genomic DNA using the immunoSEQ Assay, a bias-controlled multiplex PCR. In the source study's methods: The number of nucleated cells in each sample was estimated from the amplification of reference gene primers within the assay. Sequence reads were collapsed and filtered to measure the absolute abundance of every unique TCRbeta CDR3 rearrangement. For each sample, productive Simpson clonality was calculated as the square root of Simpson's diversity index over productive rearrangements. TCRdb's version of the immuneACCESS table is confined to in-frame rearrangements and falls short of the full clone set. An unresolved V gene accounts for under half of the shortfall where checked; the remainder is of unknown origin. V and J calls and clone size are copied from that table; D and trimming were computed from the DNA. This sample holds 380,000 or so clones; roughly 90% were observed only once. In total, the top ten clones hold approximately 0.96% of the sample.

Overall study outcomes, separate from this receptor: Clinical and demographic metadata were provided uncurated, with the amount varying by source and participant.

The sequencing sample was made of PBMCs or T cells enriched from blood (not recorded which). The rearrangement combines TRBV6-5 with TRBJ1-1, with 8 central nucleotides matching TRBD1. The clonotype comes from a young woman with acute COVID-19. CDR3 sequence: CASSPSDRVAEAFF. Here is the DNA: TGTGCCAGCAGCCCGTCGGACAGGGTCGCTGAAGCTTTCTTT.